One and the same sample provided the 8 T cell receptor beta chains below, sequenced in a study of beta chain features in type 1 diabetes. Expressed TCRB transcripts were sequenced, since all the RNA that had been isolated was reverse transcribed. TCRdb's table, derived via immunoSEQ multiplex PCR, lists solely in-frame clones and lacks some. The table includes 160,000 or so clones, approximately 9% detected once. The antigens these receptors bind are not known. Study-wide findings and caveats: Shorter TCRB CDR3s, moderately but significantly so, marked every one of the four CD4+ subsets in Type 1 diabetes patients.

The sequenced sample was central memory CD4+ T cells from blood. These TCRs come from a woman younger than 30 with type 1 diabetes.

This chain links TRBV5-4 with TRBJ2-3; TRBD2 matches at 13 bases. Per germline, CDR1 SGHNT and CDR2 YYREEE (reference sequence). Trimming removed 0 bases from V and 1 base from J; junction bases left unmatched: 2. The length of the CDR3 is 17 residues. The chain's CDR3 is CASSLGTSGSGTDTQYF. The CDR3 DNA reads TGTGCCAGCAGCTTGGGGACTAGCGGGAGCGGCACAGATACGCAGTATTTT.

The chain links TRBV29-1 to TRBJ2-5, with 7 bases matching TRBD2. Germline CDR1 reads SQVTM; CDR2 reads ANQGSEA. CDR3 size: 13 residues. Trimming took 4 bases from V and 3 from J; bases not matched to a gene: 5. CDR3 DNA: TGCAGCGTTGGGGAGGGACTCAAAGAGACCCAGTACTTC. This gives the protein CSVGEGLKETQYF.

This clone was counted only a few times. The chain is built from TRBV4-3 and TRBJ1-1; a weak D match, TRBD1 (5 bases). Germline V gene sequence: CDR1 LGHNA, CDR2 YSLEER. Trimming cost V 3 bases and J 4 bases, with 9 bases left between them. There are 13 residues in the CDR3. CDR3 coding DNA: TGCGCCAGCAGCCAGGACCAGGGCACTGAAGCTTTCTTT. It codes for CASSQDQGTEAFF.

The CDR3 loop is CSVAIEVNYGYTF. The CDR3 DNA is TGCAGCGTTGCTATCGAGGTTAACTATGGCTACACCTTC. This rearrangement joins TRBV29-1 to TRBJ1-2, with D unresolved. Germline CDR1 SQVTM, CDR2 ANQGSEA. This CDR3 is built from 13 residues. Between the trimmed V and J ends, which lost 4 bases and 1 base, there was a span of 10 bases.

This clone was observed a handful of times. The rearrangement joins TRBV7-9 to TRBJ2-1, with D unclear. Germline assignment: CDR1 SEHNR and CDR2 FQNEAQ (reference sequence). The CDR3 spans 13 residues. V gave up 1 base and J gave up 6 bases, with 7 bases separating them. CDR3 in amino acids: CASSLGAGNEQFF. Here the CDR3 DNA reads TGTGCCAGCAGCTTAGGCGCCGGCAATGAGCAGTTCTTC.

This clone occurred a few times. CDR3 sequence: CASSKSLRVSSGNTIYF. In nucleotides, the CDR3 is TGTGCCAGCAGCAAAAGCCTCCGGGTAAGCTCTGGAAACACCATATATTTT. The chain combines TRBV21-1 with TRBJ1-3. TRBV21-1 represents a pseudogene. This CDR3 comprises 17 residues.

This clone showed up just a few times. CDR3 sequence reads: CASAQGTRDTIYF. DNA for the CDR3: TGTGCCAGCGCCCAAGGGACTCGGGACACCATATATTTT. This chain connects TRBV14 to TRBJ1-3, with a possible D match to TRBD1 (5 bases). The V gene's germline CDR1 is SGHDN and CDR2 FVKESK. Trimming took off 8 bases at V and 8 bases at J, with 16 bases between the two ends. This CDR3 has 13 residues.

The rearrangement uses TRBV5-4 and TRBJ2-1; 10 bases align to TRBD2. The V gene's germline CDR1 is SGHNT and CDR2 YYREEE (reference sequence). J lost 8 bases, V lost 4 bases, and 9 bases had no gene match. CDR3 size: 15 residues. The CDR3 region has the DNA TGTGCCAGCAGCCCTTGGCTAGCGGGAGAGTATGAGCAGTTCTTC. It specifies CASSPWLAGEYEQFF.